Detailed here is one T cell receptor beta chain. The sample belongs to a study of blood T cell repertoires in COVID-19. CDR3 length: 15 amino acids. V trimming: 3 bases; J trimming: 7 bases; junction bases outside the gene matches: 7. Germline CDR1 LNHDA, CDR2 SQIVND (reference sequence). Repertoires were generated with immunoSEQ multiplex PCR, while TCRdb's copy carries only in-frame clones and drops some. The sample gives 150,000 to 180,000 clones, about 90% of which show up once; about 0.55% is in the top ten. The sequencing sample was made of peripheral blood. This receptor was taken from a man over 45 with acute or convalescent COVID-19. The chain links TRBV19 to TRBJ2-1; 9 nucleotides line up with TRBD1. The CDR3 reads CASSMGTGWSNEQFF. For the CDR3, the DNA is TGTGCCAGTAGTATGGGGACAGGGTGGTCGAATGAGCAGTTCTTC.